The 15 T cell receptor beta chains given below trace back to one sample, sequenced in a study of blood T cell repertoires in COVID-19. Method: immunoSEQ multiplex PCR; TCRdb's copy keeps in-frame clones and lacks some. The table shows under 80,000 clones, with about 90% occurring only once. Input material: peripheral blood. The receptors here all came from a human donor in a cohort sampled during active COVID-19.

V gene TRBV5-1 combines with J gene TRBJ2-3; D gene ambiguous. CDR1 and CDR2 (germline): SGHRS, YFSETQ. The CDR3 extends over 14 amino acids. Trimming took 1 base from V and 2 from J, leaving 8 bases between them. CDR3 in DNA: TGCGCCAGCAGCTTGACGAGCACCACAGATACGCAGTATTTT. Its translation: CASSLTSTTDTQYF.

This sequence joins TRBV11-3 and TRBJ2-1, with D perhaps matching TRBD1 (6 bases). V lost 5 bases, J lost 6 bases, and 20 bases lay in between. This CDR3 has 16 residues. Germline CDR1 reads SGHNT; CDR2 reads YENEEA. CDR3 in amino acids: CASSRAGTLPVNEQFF. DNA of the CDR3: TGTGCCAGCAGCCGTGCCGGGACACTTCCGGTCAATGAGCAGTTCTTC.

The genes are TRBV7-2 and TRBJ2-6, with a tentative D call TRBD1 (5 bases). CDR3 length: 15 amino acids. Trimming stripped 3 bases from V and 1 base from J, with 7 bases between. Per the germline V gene, CDR1 is SGHTA and CDR2 is FQGNSA. CDR3 nucleotide sequence: TGTGCCAGCAGCTTCCAGGGTTCTGGGGCCAACGTCCTGACTTTC. Encoded protein: CASSFQGSGANVLTF.

The table lists this clone with a count of one. This chain connects TRBV7-2 to TRBJ1-2; D call uncertain. The CDR3 runs to 12 residues. Germline CDR1 is SGHTA and CDR2 is FQGNSA. Trimming removed 0 bases from V and 5 bases from J, with 4 bases in between. The CDR3 DNA reads TGTGCCAGCAGCTTAGCCGGGTATGGCTACACCTTC. It translates to CASSLAGYGYTF. The full variable domain, its missing parts supplied by reference TRBV7-2 and TRBJ1-2, is GAGVSQSPSNKVTEKGKDVELRCDPISGHTALYWYRQSLGQGLEFLIYFQGNSAPDKSGLPSDRFSAERTGGSVSTLTIQRTQQEDSAVYLCASSLAGYGYTFGSGTRLTVV.

The V call is TRBV28, the J call TRBJ1-2, with D perhaps TRBD1 (5 bases). The V gene lost 6 bases and the J gene lost 5 bases, with 7 bases spanning the gap. This CDR3 is built from 11 residues. Germline CDR1 reads MDHEN; CDR2 reads SYDVKM. This CDR3 is CASRQGYGYTF. In nucleotides, the CDR3 is TGTGCCAGCAGGCAGGGTTATGGCTACACCTTC.

CDR3 in DNA: TGTGCCAGTAAATCGTGGGGAGGAACCGGGGAGCTGTTTTTT. It encodes CASKSWGGTGELFF. J is TRBJ2-2 and V is TRBV19, with D possibly TRBD2 on 6 matching bases. V lost 7 bases and J lost 5, with 14 bases in between. The V gene's germline CDR1 is LNHDA and CDR2 SQIVND (reference sequence). This CDR3 is built from 14 residues.

The table lists this clone with a few counts. J is TRBJ2-7 and V is TRBV5-4; a possible D gene is TRBD1 (5 bases). V lost 0 bases and J 0 bases, leaving 10 bases between the germline ends. Germline V gene lookup returns CDR1 SGHNT and CDR2 YYREEE (reference sequence). The CDR3 sequence is 15 residues long. The CDR3 region is CASSLEGRASYEQYF. For the CDR3, the DNA is TGTGCCAGCAGCTTGGAGGGCAGGGCCTCCTACGAGCAGTACTTC.

The V and J genes are TRBV10-3 and TRBJ1-2, with TRBD1 as a possible D gene (6 bases). V lost 2 bases, J lost 7 bases, and 17 bases lay in between. This CDR3 spans 15 amino acids. Germline V gives CDR1 ENHRY, CDR2 SYGVKD. In DNA, the CDR3 is TGTGCCATCAGTGAGCCGGCCAGGGGTTCTGGTGGCTACACCTTC. Residues: CAISEPARGSGGYTF.

The chain links TRBV7-9 to TRBJ2-5; the match to TRBD1 covers 11 bases. The V gene end was trimmed by 1 base and the J gene end by 4 bases; junction bases not matched to a gene: 5. This CDR3 has 16 amino acids. Germline loops: CDR1 SEHNR, CDR2 FQNEAQ (reference sequence). The CDR3 DNA reads TGTGCCAGCAGCTTAGGGGGACAGGGGGTGAGAGAGACCCAGTACTTC. Its translation: CASSLGGQGVRETQYF.

CDR3 coding DNA: TGTGCCAGCCGAACCGGGACAGGGGGCTACGAGCAGTACTTC. This encodes CASRTGTGGYEQYF. This rearrangement joins TRBV27 to TRBJ2-7, with 11 positions matching TRBD1. J lost 3 bases, V lost 8 bases, and 6 bases had no gene match. The CDR3 extends over 14 amino acids. CDR1 and CDR2 from the germline V gene are MNHEY and SMNVEV (reference sequence).

The chain has TRBV27 and TRBJ2-2, with D possibly TRBD2 on 6 matching bases. CDR3 length: 15 amino acids. The V end lost 3 bases, the J end lost 3 bases, and 11 bases lay between the germline ends. Germline CDR1 and CDR2: MNHEY and SMNVEV (reference sequence). This chain's CDR3 is CASSFLPGDTGELFF. CDR3 DNA sequence: TGTGCCAGCAGTTTCCTCCCGGGGGACACCGGGGAGCTGTTTTTT.

The chain couples TRBV5-1 to TRBJ2-1; tentative D call: TRBD1 (6 bases). From germline, CDR1 is SGHRS and CDR2 YFSETQ. The CDR3 covers 16 residues. V dropped 3 bases and J dropped 2 bases, with 15 bases sitting between them. CDR3 in DNA: TGCGCCAGCAGCTCATCCCTGGGGGCAACCTACAATGAGCAGTTCTTC. Protein: CASSSSLGATYNEQFF.

The chain joins TRBV6-2 or TRBV6-3 to TRBJ1-5; D possibly corresponds to TRBD1 (5 bases). Germline CDR1 reads MNHEY; CDR2 reads SVGEGT. V lost 0 bases to trimming and J lost 3 bases, with 6 bases between them. This CDR3 spans 14 amino acids. Here the CDR3 DNA reads TGTGCCAGCAGTTACTCGACAGACAATCAGCCCCAGCATTTT. This sequence encodes CASSYSTDNQPQHF.

DNA of the CDR3: TGTGCCAGCAGATTCGGCCCAACGGGGAATGAGCAGTTCTTC. It translates to CASRFGPTGNEQFF. The rearrangement links TRBV7-3 to TRBJ2-1, with D perhaps TRBD2 (5 bases). Germline CDR1 reads SGHTA; CDR2 reads FQGTGA. V was shortened by 6 bases and J by 7 bases, with 16 bases between the two germline ends. CDR3 size: 14 residues. The complete variable domain, with remaining parts taken from reference TRBV7-3 and TRBJ2-1, reads GAGVSQTPSNKVTEKGKYVELRCDPISGHTALYWYRQSLGQGPEFLIYFQGTGAADDSGLPNDRFFAVRPEGSVSTLKIQRTERGDSAVYLCASRFGPTGNEQFFGPGTRLTVL.

The chain recombines TRBV23-1 with TRBJ1-1; the D gene is possibly TRBD1 (6 bases). TRBV23-1 is noted as an ORF with a role that remains uncertain. V was trimmed by 7 bases and J by 4 bases, leaving 16 bases between them. This CDR3 region has 14 residues. DNA of the CDR3: TGCGCCAGCATCACCTGGGGGCAGGGCACTGAAGCTTTCTTT. Translating gives CASITWGQGTEAFF.